Given below is one TCR beta chain in context. Its specific antigen is unknown. Nothing much larger sits one base from this clone, and base qualities are not available. Its CDR3 holds 17 amino acids, cysteine through phenylalanine. Just the 51-base CDR3 DNA is kept, in frame starting at base 1. Compared with germline, V lacks 0 bases and J lacks 2 bases; bases without a gene match: 9. In the germline V gene, CDR1 corresponds to MGHRA and CDR2 to YSYEKL. The record originates from a study of cytomegalovirus exposure and HLA in healthy donors (dated 2017 in TCRdb). Notes on the research overall: A later analysis indicated that the 120 or so validation repertoires were generated on the platform also employed for the 700 or so repertoires of the first cohort. The study aimed to test whether cataloging public T cell receptors could reveal signatures of past pathogen exposure. Besides the first cohort of some 670 subjects, a separate validation cohort made up of 120 different subjects was used. The study combined high-throughput TCR immunosequencing, statistical association of individual TCRs with disease status, and machine learning to predict cytomegalovirus infection status. The research as a whole found: Subsequent analysis determined that TCRs grouped into clusters in the first cohort also showed a tendency toward co-occurrence across the 130 or so validation repertoires, and 90% to 95% of cluster scores exceeded 0. It was suggested by the authors that the approach could potentially be generalized to other disease states and immunological phenotypes. Most TCR sequences were seen in very few donors, while some public TCRs were found in many individuals. A total of 150 to 200 TCR beta chains were listed by the study as associated with cytomegalovirus. All 120 or so repertoires were used to score co-occurrence in the validation cohort in a later analysis, because that analysis had no HLA typing for the cohort. Three of the identified cytomegalovirus-associated TCR beta chains were confirmed in vitro to be specific for cytomegalovirus antigens. The classifier was reported to diagnose cytomegalovirus status with high specificity and sensitivity in both the original cohort and the validation cohort.

Libraries came from the immunoSEQ multiplex PCR assay. In the paper's pipeline: A statistical classification framework was built to diagnose cytomegalovirus status from the catalog of TCR beta chain sequences. TCRdb limited this immuneACCESS table to in-frame rearrangements with V and J called. A share of clones is missing; checked studies link under half to unresolved V genes, and the rest is unexplained. V and J calls and clone size are those listed in that table; D and trimming were worked out from the DNA. This sample is represented by about 110,000 clones; about 85% of them were singletons. More than 2.5% of the sample is held by the ten biggest clonotypes. Separate from the roughly 630-subject first cohort, the validation cohort of roughly 120 subjects was the group to which the donors belonged.

The chain is encoded by TRBV4-1 joined to TRBJ2-7; 8 bases in the junction line up with TRBD1. Sequenced input: PBMCs. The receptor's source is a young woman in good health and CMV-seronegative. The CDR3 amino acid sequence is: CASSQDLRTGRPYEQYF. The bases are TGCGCCAGCAGCCAAGACCTCCGGACAGGGCGTCCCTACGAGCAGTACTTC.